This T cell receptor (beta chain) was found in a study of CD8+CD57+ T cells in acquired aplastic anemia. At the level of the study: The mean DNA yield obtained from sorted CD4+ and CD8+ cells came to roughly 3.4 ug.

This clonotype was observed at least ten times. CDR3 and TCR beta VDJ profiling relied on a genomic DNA template. TCRdb re-called the reads with MiXCR, one entry per CDR3 protein. The sample records some 220,000 distinct CDR3 sequences, approximately 35% being singletons. CDR3 size: 14 residues. The V end lost 4 bases, the J end lost 6 bases, and 15 bases lay between the germline ends. Germline V gene lookup returns CDR1 SNHLY and CDR2 FYNNEI. The V and J genes are TRBV2 and TRBJ1-2; D ambiguous. The TCR sequence derives from a human donor in good health, serving as a control. The material sequenced was sorted CD4+, CD8+, or CD8+CD57+ T cells (not recorded which) from PBMCs. For the CDR3, the DNA is TGTGCCAGCAGTGTAGCCCGGGTGGGCAATGGCTACACCTTC. Protein product: CASSVARVGNGYTF.